The source of this TCR beta chain is a study of tissue T cells after allogeneic stem cell transplantation. Germline CDR1 is LGHNA and CDR2 is YSYQKL. The CDR3 is 13 amino acids. V lost 3 bases to trimming and J lost 0 bases, with 5 bases between them. Only in-frame clones appear in the TCRdb table, and some are missing; sequencing was by immunoSEQ multiplex PCR. The sample shows about 2,400 clones, roughly three fifths of them seen only once. Note on this clone: Its antigen is not identified. Gene names follow the mouse nomenclature. The read comes to an end 1 residue before the CDR3 does, leaving the germline J gene to fill in the end.

Points from the study as a whole: Only a limited share of tissue TCRs appeared in blood or spleen. Which tissue TCRs were alloreactive or antigen-specific was not determined. Some clones might be persisting host cells. Sampling depth was limited, and the cohort was small and clinically varied. Few T cell clones were shared across patients, but motif clusters showed tissue-specific shared signatures.

The V gene is TRBV2, the J gene TRBJ1-2, with a possible D match to TRBD1 (5 bases). This TCR came from a female BALB/c mouse in good health. For the strain, the MHC haplotype given is H2-d. The sequenced sample consisted of gut tissue. The CDR3 DNA, read in part, is TGTGCCAGCAGCCAGGGGGCAAACTCCGACTACACC. Translating it yields CASSQGANSDYT. In full, the CDR3 is CASSQGANSDYTF.